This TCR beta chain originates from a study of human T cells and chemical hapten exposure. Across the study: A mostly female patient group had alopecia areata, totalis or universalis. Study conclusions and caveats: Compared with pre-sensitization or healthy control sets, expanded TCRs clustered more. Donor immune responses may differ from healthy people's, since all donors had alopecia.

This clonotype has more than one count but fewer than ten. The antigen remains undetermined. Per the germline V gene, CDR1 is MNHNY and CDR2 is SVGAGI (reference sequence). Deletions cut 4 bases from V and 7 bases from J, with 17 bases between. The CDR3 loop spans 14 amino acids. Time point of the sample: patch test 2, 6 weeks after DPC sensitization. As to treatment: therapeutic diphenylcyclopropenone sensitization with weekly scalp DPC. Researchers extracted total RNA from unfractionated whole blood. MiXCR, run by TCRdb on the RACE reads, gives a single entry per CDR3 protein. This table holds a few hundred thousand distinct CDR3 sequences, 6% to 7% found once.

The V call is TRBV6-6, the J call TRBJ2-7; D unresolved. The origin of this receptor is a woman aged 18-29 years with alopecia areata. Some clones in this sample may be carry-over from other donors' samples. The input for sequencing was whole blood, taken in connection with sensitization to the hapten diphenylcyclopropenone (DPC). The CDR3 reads CASSSNRAYGEQYF. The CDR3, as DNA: TGTGCCAGCAGTTCGAATCGAGCCTATGGGGAGCAGTACTTC.